This TCR beta chain is drawn from a study of T cell responses to AZD1222 COVID-19 vaccine. Germline values: CDR1 LNHDA, CDR2 SQIVND (reference sequence). The CDR3 runs 14 residues. Trimming removed 6 bases at V and 6 bases at J, with 15 bases between. In this sample, this clone turned up a few times. TCRdb's copy holds only in-frame clones and misses some; the assay was immunoSEQ multiplex PCR. The sample carries fewer than 150,000 clones, approximately 86% recorded once. The receptor was derived from an adult who received the AZD1222 COVID-19 vaccine. This chain connects TRBV19 to TRBJ1-5; a weak D match, TRBD1 (5 bases). The specimen comprised peripheral blood, sampled 28 days after the second AZD1222 dose. In DNA, the CDR3 is TGTGCCAGTAGGAGGGGATCTGGAAGTCAGCCCCAGCATTTT. This encodes CASRRGSGSQPQHF.